What follows are 19 T cell receptor beta chains derived from one specimen sequenced in a study of blood T cell repertoires in COVID-19 (dated by TCRdb to the early 2020s). Library method: the immunoSEQ multiplex PCR assay. TCRdb retrieved this table from immuneACCESS and kept in-frame rearrangements only. Not all clones are present; in checked studies, unresolved V genes account for under half, and no reason is known for the remainder. This sample comprises around 68,000 clones, more than 75% of them detected only once. The ten largest account for 6% to 7% of the sample. The sequenced sample was peripheral blood. The source of these receptors is a man over 45 with active COVID-19.

This clone was recorded once. The chain recombines TRBV6-2 or TRBV6-3 with TRBJ1-2; 7 bases agree with TRBD1. CDR1 is MNHEY and CDR2 is SVGEGT in the germline V gene. V dropped 6 bases and J dropped 0; count of bases not matched to a gene: 4. This CDR3 is 14 amino acids long. As DNA, the CDR3 is TGTGCCAGCAGCCCCCAGGGGGCTAACTATGGCTACACCTTC. Translation: CASSPQGANYGYTF.

The chain couples TRBV27 to TRBJ2-3; possibly TRBD2 for D (5 bases). The CDR3 extends over 17 amino acids. Trimming cost V 5 bases and J 1 base, with 19 bases left between them. Germline V lookup: CDR1 MNHEY, CDR2 SMNVEV (reference sequence). CDR3 coding DNA: TGTGCCAGCAGTAAGGTCCTATCAAGCGGAGGCACAGATACGCAGTATTTT. Translated: CASSKVLSSGGTDTQYF.

The chain carries TRBV11-2 and TRBJ2-7; unclear D gene. In germline, CDR1 is SGHAT, CDR2 FQNNGV. V was trimmed by 2 bases and J by 0 bases, leaving 11 bases between them. The CDR3 is 15 amino acids. The CDR3 reads CASSLSGSYSYEQYF. In DNA, the CDR3 is TGTGCCAGCAGCTTATCAGGATCCTACTCCTACGAGCAGTACTTC.

This clone was observed a handful of times. This chain links TRBV7-2 with TRBJ2-7, with D maybe TRBD2 (7 bases). The CDR3 covers 15 residues. The V end was cut by 1 base, the J end by 6 bases, with 16 bases between. Germline-derived CDR1 and CDR2 are SGHTA and FQGNSA. The CDR3 loop is CASSLGNRGATEQYF. In nucleotides, the CDR3 is TGTGCCAGCAGCTTAGGCAACCGGGGGGCCACCGAGCAGTACTTC.

This chain links TRBV6-2 or TRBV6-3 with TRBJ1-6; 9 bases match TRBD1. The CDR3 extends over 17 amino acids. The germline V gene encodes CDR1 MNHEY and CDR2 SVGEGT. V was pared by 2 bases and J by 6 bases, with 8 bases of the junction left unmatched. CDR3 nucleotide sequence: TGTGCCAGCAGTTACCCCGGACAGGGGAAAATTAATTCACCCCTCCACTTT. Translation gives CASSYPGQGKINSPLHF.

This clone was found once. J is TRBJ2-3 and V is TRBV27; 11 bases match TRBD1. Germline-derived CDR1 and CDR2 are MNHEY and SMNVEV (reference sequence). V lost 5 bases, J lost 0 bases, and 4 bases stayed unmatched. This CDR3 region has 16 residues. The CDR3 protein is CASSTGTGGSTDTQYF. The CDR3 DNA sequence: TGTGCCAGCAGTACGGGGACAGGGGGTAGCACAGATACGCAGTATTTT.

Only a few counts were recorded for this clone. The genes are TRBV15 and TRBJ1-1, with 8 bases fitting TRBD1. The CDR3 length is 17 residues. Looked up from germline, CDR1 is LNHNV and CDR2 is YYDKDF (reference sequence). V shed 0 bases, J shed 6 bases, and the junction held 12 bases outside the gene matches. CDR3 nucleotide sequence: TGTGCCACCAGCAGAGAATTATACGGGACAGGCGTGGCTGAAGCTTTCTTT. It is translated as CATSRELYGTGVAEAFF.

The chain links TRBV6-1 to TRBJ1-5, with unresolved D. The CDR3 contains 14 residues. V was clipped by 2 bases and J by 0 bases, with 5 bases between them. CDR1 and CDR2 (germline): MNHNS, SASEGT. DNA of the CDR3: TGTGCCAGCAGTGAACAGGCTAGCAATCAGCCCCAGCATTTT. It specifies CASSEQASNQPQHF.

The chain joins TRBV9 to TRBJ2-3, with 7 bases that match TRBD2. CDR3 length: 17 amino acids. The V gene end was trimmed by 0 bases and the J gene end by 0 bases; junction bases not matched to a gene: 7. Germline V gives CDR1 SGDLS, CDR2 YYNGEE. CDR3 DNA sequence: TGTGCCAGCAGCGTAGATATGGGCGGGAGTAGCACAGATACGCAGTATTTT. This codes for CASSVDMGGSSTDTQYF.

The CDR3: CASSQGDYSNQPQHF. The CDR3 nucleotides are TGTGCCAGCAGTCAGGGAGACTATAGCAATCAGCCCCAGCATTTT. This chain links TRBV6-6 with TRBJ1-5, with D perhaps matching TRBD1 (5 bases). The V end lost 5 bases, the J end lost 0 bases, and 11 bases lay between the germline ends. This CDR3 is built from 15 residues. In germline, CDR1 is MNHNY, CDR2 SVGAGI (reference sequence).

The rearrangement joins TRBV7-2 to TRBJ2-7; 8 bases map to TRBD2. Per the germline V gene, CDR1 is SGHTA and CDR2 is FQGNSA. The CDR3 covers 16 residues. Unmatched junction bases numbered 14, after V lost 6 bases and J lost 4 bases. The CDR3, as DNA: TGTGCCAGCAGAGGGGGTTTGTCGGGAGGGAGGTACGAGCAGTACTTC. Its protein is CASRGGLSGGRYEQYF.

The rearrangement joins TRBV25-1 to TRBJ2-3; no reliable D call. CDR1 is MGHDK, CDR2 SYGVNS, per germline. The CDR3 totals 12 residues. The germline V and J ends were trimmed by 4 bases and 2 bases, with 4 bases remaining between them. CDR3 DNA: TGTGCCAGCAGTGCTCTCACAGATACGCAGTATTTT. Its protein product is CASSALTDTQYF. The variable domain in full, with the rest retrieved from reference TRBV25-1 and TRBJ2-3, is EADIYQTPRYLVIGTGKKITLECSQTMGHDKMYWYQQDPGMELHLIHYSYGVNSTEKGDLSSESTVSRIRTEHFPLTLESARPSHTSQYLCASSALTDTQYFGPGTRLTVL.

The chain has TRBV7-2 and TRBJ2-3, with 14 bases matching TRBD2. The CDR3 is made up of 15 amino acids. CDR1 and CDR2 (germline): SGHTA, FQGNSA. V was pared by 6 bases and J by 7 bases, with 6 bases of the junction left unmatched. The CDR3 spells CASRPTSGGANTQYF. The CDR3 region has the DNA TGTGCCAGCAGGCCGACTAGCGGGGGGGCAAATACGCAGTATTTT.

V and J are TRBV5-4 and TRBJ2-3, with 10 bases fitting TRBD2. With 4 bases clipped from V and 4 bases from J, the junction kept 6 bases outside the gene matches. The CDR3 is 15 amino acids. From germline, CDR1 is SGHNT and CDR2 YYREEE (reference sequence). The CDR3 here is CASSPGTSEADTQYF. Here the CDR3 DNA reads TGTGCCAGCAGCCCCGGGACTAGCGAGGCAGATACGCAGTATTTT.

The chain has TRBV6-2 or TRBV6-3 and TRBJ2-3; D unclear. The CDR3 spans 12 residues. Germline lookup yields CDR1 MNHEY and CDR2 SVGEGT. Trimming took 4 bases from V and 3 from J, leaving 5 bases between them. This CDR3 is CASSSTTDTQYF. CDR3 in DNA: TGTGCCAGCAGTTCTACTACAGATACGCAGTATTTT.

The V call is TRBV7-9, the J call TRBJ1-6, with D perhaps TRBD1 (5 bases). The CDR3 loop spans 14 amino acids. CDR1 is SEHNR, CDR2 FQNEAQ, per germline (reference sequence). V shed 1 base and J shed 10 bases, with 11 bases lying between them. The CDR3 DNA follows: TGTGCCAGCAGCTTAGTCGGCCCAGGGTCACCCCTCCACTTT. Amino acid sequence: CASSLVGPGSPLHF.

This clone was seen a handful of times. The J gene is TRBJ1-1, the V gene TRBV7-8, with unresolved D. The V end was cut by 5 bases, the J end by 7 bases, with 5 bases between. Germline-derived CDR1 and CDR2 are SGHVS and FQNEAQ. The CDR3 covers 10 residues. The CDR3 DNA reads TGTGCCAGCAGCCGTATTGAAGCTTTCTTT. Protein product: CASSRIEAFF.

The genes are TRBV3-1 (or the pseudogene TRBV3-2) and TRBJ2-7; 10 nucleotides align to TRBD1. The germline V gene encodes CDR1 LGHDT and CDR2 YNNKEL (reference sequence). V shed 2 bases and J 7 bases; nucleotides not matched to a gene: 14. The CDR3 length is 17 residues. CDR3 coding DNA: TGTGCCAGCAGCCAACTCTGGGGACAGGGGATCCTCGGTGAGCAGTACTTC. It translates to CASSQLWGQGILGEQYF.

The chain carries TRBV2 and TRBJ2-1, with 13 bases identical to TRBD2. In germline, CDR1 is SNHLY, CDR2 FYNNEI. The CDR3 runs 15 residues. With 7 bases clipped from V and 6 bases from J, the junction kept 6 bases outside the gene matches. The CDR3 DNA follows: TGTGCCAGCACAAGGACTAGCGGGAGATTCAATGAGCAGTTCTTC. This translates into CASTRTSGRFNEQFF.